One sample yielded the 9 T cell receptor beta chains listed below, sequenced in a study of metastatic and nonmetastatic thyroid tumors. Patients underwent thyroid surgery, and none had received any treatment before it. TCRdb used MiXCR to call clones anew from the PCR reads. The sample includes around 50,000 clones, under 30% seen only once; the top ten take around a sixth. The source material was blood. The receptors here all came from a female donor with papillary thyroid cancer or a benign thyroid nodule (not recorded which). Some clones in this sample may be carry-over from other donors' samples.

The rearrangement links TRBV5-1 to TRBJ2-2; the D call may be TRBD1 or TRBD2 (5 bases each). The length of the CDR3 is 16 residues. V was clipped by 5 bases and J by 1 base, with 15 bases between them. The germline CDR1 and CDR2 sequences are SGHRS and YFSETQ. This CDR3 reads CASRITGTGNTGELFF. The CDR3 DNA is TGCGCCAGCAGAATAACCGGGACGGGGAACACCGGGGAGCTGTTTTTT.

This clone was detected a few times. The CDR3 region has the DNA TGTGCCAGCAGCATCTTAGCGGGAGCGGGCACAGATACGCAGTATTTT. It yields the protein CASSILAGAGTDTQYF. V is TRBV11-1 and J is TRBJ2-3; 9 bases fit TRBD2. This CDR3 spans 16 amino acids. CDR1 is SGHAT, CDR2 FQDESV, per germline (reference sequence). Losses at the gene ends were 5 bases for V and 1 base for J; bases not matched to a gene: 7. The whole variable domain, filled in from reference TRBV11-1 and TRBJ2-3, reads EAEVAQSPRYKITEKSQAVAFWCDPISGHATLYWYRQILGQGPELLVQFQDESVVDDSQLPKDRFSAERLKGVDSTLKIQPAELGDSAMYLCASSILAGAGTDTQYFGPGTRLTVL.

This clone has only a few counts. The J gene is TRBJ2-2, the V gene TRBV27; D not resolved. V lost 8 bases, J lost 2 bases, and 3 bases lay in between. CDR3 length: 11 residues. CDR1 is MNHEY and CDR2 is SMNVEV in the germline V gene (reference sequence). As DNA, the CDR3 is TGTGCCAGCCGCAACACCGGGGAGCTGTTTTTT. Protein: CASRNTGELFF.

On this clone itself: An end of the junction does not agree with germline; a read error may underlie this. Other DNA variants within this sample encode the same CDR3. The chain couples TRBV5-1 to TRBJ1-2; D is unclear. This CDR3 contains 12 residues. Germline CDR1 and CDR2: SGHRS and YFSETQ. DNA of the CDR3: TGCGCCAGCAGCTTTTCCGGAACTGGCTACACATTC. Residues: CASSFSGTGYTF.

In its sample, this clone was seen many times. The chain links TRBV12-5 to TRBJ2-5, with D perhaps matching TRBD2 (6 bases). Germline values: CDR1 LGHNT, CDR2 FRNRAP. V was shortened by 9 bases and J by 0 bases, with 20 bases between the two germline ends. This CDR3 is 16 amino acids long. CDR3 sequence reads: CASSPGGAAYQETQYF. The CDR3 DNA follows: TGTGCTAGCTCACCCGGGGGAGCGGCGTACCAAGAGACCCAGTACTTC.

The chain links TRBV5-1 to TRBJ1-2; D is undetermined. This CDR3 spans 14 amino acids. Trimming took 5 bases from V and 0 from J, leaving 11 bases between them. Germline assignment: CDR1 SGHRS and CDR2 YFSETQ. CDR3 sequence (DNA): TGCGCCAGCAGTTTTGAGACACCTAACTATGGCTACACCTTC. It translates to CASSFETPNYGYTF.

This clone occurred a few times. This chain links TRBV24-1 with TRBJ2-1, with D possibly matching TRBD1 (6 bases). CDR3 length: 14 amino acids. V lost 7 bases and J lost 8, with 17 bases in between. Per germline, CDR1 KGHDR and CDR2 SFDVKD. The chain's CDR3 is CATRTTTGTDEQFF. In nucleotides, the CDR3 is TGTGCCACCAGAACAACCACAGGGACCGATGAGCAGTTCTTC.

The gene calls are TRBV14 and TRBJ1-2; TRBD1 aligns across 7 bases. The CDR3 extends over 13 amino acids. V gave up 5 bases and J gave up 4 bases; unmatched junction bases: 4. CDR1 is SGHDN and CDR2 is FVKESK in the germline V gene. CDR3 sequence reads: CASSVPGGYGYTF. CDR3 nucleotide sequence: TGTGCCAGCAGCGTACCAGGGGGCTATGGCTACACCTTC.

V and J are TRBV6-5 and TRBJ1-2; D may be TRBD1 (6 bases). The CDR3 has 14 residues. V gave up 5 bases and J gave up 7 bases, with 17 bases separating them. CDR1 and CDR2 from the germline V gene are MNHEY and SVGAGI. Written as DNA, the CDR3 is TGTGCCAGCAGTATAAACAGGGTTACTGGTGGCTACACCTTC. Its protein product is CASSINRVTGGYTF.